This T cell receptor beta chain was identified during a study of T cells in narcolepsy. The overall study: Donors had narcolepsy type 1 or type 2, or were healthy controls.

As concerns this clone: No antigen is known for it.

Libraries were prepared by immunoSEQ multiplex PCR; TCRdb keeps only in-frame clonotypes and omits some of them. The sample contains 7,700 or so clones, around two thirds of which appear only once. Germline V lookup: CDR1 SGDLS, CDR2 YYNGEE. CDR3 length equals 15 residues. Overall study results and limits: Autoreactive clonotypes reportedly recurred in blood of same and different patients, not controls. Comparing one patient's CSF and blood CD4+ clonotypes highlighted HCRT- and TRIB2-specific autoreactive clonotypes.

Sequences were obtained from CD45RA- memory CD8+ T cells from PBMCs. This sequence originates from a human donor with narcolepsy. The chain carries TRBV9 and TRBJ2-5; 7 bases match TRBD1. The DNA end lines up better with TRBJ2-7; the J call may be wrong. CDR3 sequence reads: CASSVEGASSYEQYF. In DNA form, the CDR3 reads TGTGCCAGCAGCGTAGAGGGGGCGAGCTCCTACGAGCAGTACTTC.